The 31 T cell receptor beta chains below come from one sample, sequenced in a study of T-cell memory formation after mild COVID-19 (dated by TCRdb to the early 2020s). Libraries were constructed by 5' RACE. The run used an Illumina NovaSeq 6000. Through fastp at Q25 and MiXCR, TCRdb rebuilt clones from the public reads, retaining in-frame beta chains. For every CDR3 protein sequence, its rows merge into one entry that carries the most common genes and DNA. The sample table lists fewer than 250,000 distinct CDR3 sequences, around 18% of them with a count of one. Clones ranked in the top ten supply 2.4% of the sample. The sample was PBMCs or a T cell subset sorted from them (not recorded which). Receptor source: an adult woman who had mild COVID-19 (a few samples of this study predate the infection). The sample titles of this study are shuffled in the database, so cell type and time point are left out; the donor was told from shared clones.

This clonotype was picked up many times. CDR3 protein: CASRPRGQYSYEQYF. CDR3 sequence (DNA): TGTGCCAGCAGACCCAGGGGTCAATACTCCTACGAGCAGTACTTC. V and J are TRBV6-5 and TRBJ2-7; a weak D match, TRBD1 (6 bases). The CDR3 is 15 residues long. The germline gives CDR1 MNHEY, CDR2 SVGAGI. Trimming took 6 bases from V and 0 from J, leaving 15 bases between them.

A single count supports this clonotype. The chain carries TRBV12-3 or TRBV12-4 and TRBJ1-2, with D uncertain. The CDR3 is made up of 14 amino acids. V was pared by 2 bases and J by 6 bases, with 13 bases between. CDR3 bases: TGTGCCAGCAGTTTATTGTCGGGAATCCATGGCTACACCTTC. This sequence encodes CASSLLSGIHGYTF.

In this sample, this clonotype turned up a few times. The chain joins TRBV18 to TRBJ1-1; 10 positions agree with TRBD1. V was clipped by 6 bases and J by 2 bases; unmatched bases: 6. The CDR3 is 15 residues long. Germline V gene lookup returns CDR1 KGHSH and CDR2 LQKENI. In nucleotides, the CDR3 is TGTGCCAGCTCCGGCGGGACAGGGGCAAACACTGAAGCTTTCTTT. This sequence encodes CASSGGTGANTEAFF.

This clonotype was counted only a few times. CDR3 loop: CASTPNPGHEQFF. The DNA of the CDR3 is TGTGCCAGCACTCCAAACCCAGGCCATGAGCAGTTCTTC. The chain couples TRBV5-4 to TRBJ2-1; D remains ambiguous. Germline CDR1 SGHNT, CDR2 YYREEE (reference sequence). CDR3 length: 13 residues. V was cut by 6 bases and J by 8 bases, with 15 bases left in between.

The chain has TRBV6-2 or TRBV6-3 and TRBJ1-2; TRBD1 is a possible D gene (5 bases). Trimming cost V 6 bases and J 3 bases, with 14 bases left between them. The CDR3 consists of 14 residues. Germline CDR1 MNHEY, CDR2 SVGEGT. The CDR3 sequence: CASRFRDGYYGYTF. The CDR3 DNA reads TGTGCCAGCAGATTCCGGGACGGGTACTATGGCTACACCTTC.

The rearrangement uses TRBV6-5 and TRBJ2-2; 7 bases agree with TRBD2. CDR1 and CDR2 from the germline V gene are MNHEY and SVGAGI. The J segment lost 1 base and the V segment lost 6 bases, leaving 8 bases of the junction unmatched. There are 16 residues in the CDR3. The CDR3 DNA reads TGTGCCAGCAGCTCCGGACTAGGGATGAACACCGGGGAGCTGTTTTTT. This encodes CASSSGLGMNTGELFF.

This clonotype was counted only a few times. CDR3 sequence: CASSSGTGYPYEQYF. CDR3 nucleotide sequence: TGTGCCAGCAGTTCAGGGACAGGGTACCCCTACGAGCAGTACTTC. The chain carries TRBV6-6 and TRBJ2-7, with 9 bases matching TRBD1. CDR3 size: 15 residues. The germline gives CDR1 MNHNY, CDR2 SVGAGI (reference sequence). The V and J ends lost 4 bases and 2 bases, in that order; junction bases with no gene match: 6.

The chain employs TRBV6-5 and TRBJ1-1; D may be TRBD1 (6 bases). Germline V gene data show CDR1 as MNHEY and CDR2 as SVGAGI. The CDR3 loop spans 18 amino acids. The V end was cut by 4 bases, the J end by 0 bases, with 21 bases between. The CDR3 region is CASSSYGVAGAMNTEAFF. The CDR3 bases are TGTGCCAGCAGTTCCTACGGGGTGGCAGGGGCGATGAACACTGAAGCTTTCTTT.

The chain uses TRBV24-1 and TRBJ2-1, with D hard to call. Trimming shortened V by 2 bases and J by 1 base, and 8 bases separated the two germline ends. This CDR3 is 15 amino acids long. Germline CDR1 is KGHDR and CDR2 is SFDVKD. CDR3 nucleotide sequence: TGTGCCACCAGTGATTCCCATTTTTCCTACAATGAGCAGTTCTTC. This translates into CATSDSHFSYNEQFF.

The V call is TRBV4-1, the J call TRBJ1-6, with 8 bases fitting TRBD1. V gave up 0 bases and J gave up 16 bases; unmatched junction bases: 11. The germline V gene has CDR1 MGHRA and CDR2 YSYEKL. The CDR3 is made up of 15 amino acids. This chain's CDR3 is CASSQDIAGTGGLHF. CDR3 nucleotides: TGCGCCAGCAGCCAAGATATTGCCGGGACAGGAGGACTCCACTTT.

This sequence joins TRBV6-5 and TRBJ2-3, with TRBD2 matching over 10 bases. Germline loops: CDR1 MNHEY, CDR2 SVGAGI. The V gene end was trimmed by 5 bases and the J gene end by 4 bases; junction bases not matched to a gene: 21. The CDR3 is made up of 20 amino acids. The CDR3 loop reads CASSIQGISGRWSTSDTQYF. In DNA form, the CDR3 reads TGTGCCAGCAGTATACAGGGTATTAGCGGGAGGTGGTCGACTTCAGATACGCAGTATTTT.

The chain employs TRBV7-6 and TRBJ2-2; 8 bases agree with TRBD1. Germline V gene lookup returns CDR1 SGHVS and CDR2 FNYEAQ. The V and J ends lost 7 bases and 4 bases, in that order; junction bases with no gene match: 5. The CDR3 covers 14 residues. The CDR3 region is CASNKQGGTGELFF. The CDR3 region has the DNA TGTGCCAGCAACAAACAGGGGGGCACCGGGGAGCTGTTTTTT.

DNA of the CDR3: TGTGCCAGCACGAACAGGGGTACAAACACCATATATTTT. It is translated as CASTNRGTNTIYF. The rearrangement joins TRBV2 to TRBJ1-3, with TRBD1 matching 7 bases. Germline V gene data show CDR1 as SNHLY and CDR2 as FYNNEI. This CDR3 is built from 13 residues. With V trimmed by 7 bases and J by 6 bases, 6 bases remained unmatched.

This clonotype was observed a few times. In DNA, the CDR3 is TGCGCCAGCAGCTATACTGGACGGACTAGCCAGTACGAGCAGTACTTC. As protein: CASSYTGRTSQYEQYF. The rearrangement uses TRBV5-1 and TRBJ2-7; 8 nucleotides align to TRBD2. The germline CDR1 and CDR2 sequences are SGHRS and YFSETQ. The CDR3 is 16 amino acids. The V gene end was trimmed by 3 bases and the J gene end by 4 bases; junction bases not matched to a gene: 12. Full variable domain (outside the CDR3, taken from reference TRBV5-1 and TRBJ2-7): KAGVTQTPRYLIKTRGQQVTLSCSPISGHRSVSWYQQTPGQGLQFLFEYFSETQRNKGNFPGRFSGRQFSNSRSEMNVSTLELGDSALYLCASSYTGRTSQYEQYFGPGTRLTVT.

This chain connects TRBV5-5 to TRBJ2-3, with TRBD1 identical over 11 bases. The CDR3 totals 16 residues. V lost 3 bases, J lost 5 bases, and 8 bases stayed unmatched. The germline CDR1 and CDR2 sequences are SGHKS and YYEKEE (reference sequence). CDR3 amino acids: CASSSRTGGSGDTQYF. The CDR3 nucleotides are TGTGCCAGCAGCTCTAGGACAGGGGGCTCGGGAGATACGCAGTATTTT.

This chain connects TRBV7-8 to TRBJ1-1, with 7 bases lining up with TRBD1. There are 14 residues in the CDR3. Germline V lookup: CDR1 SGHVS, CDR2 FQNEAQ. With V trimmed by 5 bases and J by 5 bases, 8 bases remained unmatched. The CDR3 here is CASSTDRRGTEAFF. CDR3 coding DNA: TGTGCCAGCAGCACGGACAGGCGGGGGACTGAAGCTTTCTTT.

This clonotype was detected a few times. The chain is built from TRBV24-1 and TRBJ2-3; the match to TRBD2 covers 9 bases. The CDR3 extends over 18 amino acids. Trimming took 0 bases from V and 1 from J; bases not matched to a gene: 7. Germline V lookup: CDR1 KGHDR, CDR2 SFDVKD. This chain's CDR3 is CATSDLGGTSFGTDTQYF. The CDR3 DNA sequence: TGTGCCACCAGTGATTTGGGTGGGACTAGCTTCGGCACAGATACGCAGTATTTT.

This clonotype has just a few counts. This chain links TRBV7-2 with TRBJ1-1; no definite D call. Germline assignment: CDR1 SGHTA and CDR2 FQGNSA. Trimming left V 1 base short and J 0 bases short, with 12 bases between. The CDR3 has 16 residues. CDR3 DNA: TGTGCCAGCAGCTTAGTGATTAGCAGTATGAACACTGAAGCTTTCTTT. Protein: CASSLVISSMNTEAFF. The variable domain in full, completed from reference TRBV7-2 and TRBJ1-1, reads GAGVSQSPSNKVTEKGKDVELRCDPISGHTALYWYRQSLGQGLEFLIYFQGNSAPDKSGLPSDRFSAERTGGSVSTLTIQRTQQEDSAVYLCASSLVISSMNTEAFFGQGTRLTVV.

The CDR3 protein is CASAKGDTGELFF. The DNA for the CDR3 is TGTGCCAGCGCCAAAGGGGACACCGGGGAGCTGTTTTTT. The chain couples TRBV7-2 to TRBJ2-2; perhaps TRBD1 as D (5 bases). The CDR3 totals 13 residues. The V gene's germline CDR1 is SGHTA and CDR2 FQGNSA. V was shortened by 8 bases and J by 3 bases, with 10 bases between the two germline ends.

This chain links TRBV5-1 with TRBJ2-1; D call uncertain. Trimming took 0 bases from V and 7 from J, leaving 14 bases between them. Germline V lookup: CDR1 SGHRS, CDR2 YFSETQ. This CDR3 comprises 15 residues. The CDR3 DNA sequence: TGCGCCAGCAGCTTGGCCTACCTTGGGATTAATGAGCAGTTCTTC. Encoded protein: CASSLAYLGINEQFF.

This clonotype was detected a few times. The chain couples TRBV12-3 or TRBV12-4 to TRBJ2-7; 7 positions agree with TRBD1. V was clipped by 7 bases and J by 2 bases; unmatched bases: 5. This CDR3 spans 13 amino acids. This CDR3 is CASTTGQPYEQYF. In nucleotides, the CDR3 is TGTGCCAGCACCACGGGACAGCCCTACGAGCAGTACTTC.

CDR3 loop: CSSRGRSNTEAFF. DNA for the CDR3: TGCAGCTCCAGGGGAAGATCGAACACTGAAGCTTTCTTT. V usage is TRBV29-1 and J usage is TRBJ1-1, with a possible D match to TRBD1 (6 bases). CDR3 length: 13 residues. Trimming stripped 8 bases from V and 1 base from J, with 14 bases between. Germline-derived CDR1 and CDR2 are SQVTM and ANQGSEA.

The CDR3 loop reads CASSLGGISGNTIYF. The DNA for the CDR3 is TGTGCCAGCAGCTTAGGAGGGATCTCTGGAAACACCATATATTTT. The gene calls are TRBV11-2 and TRBJ1-3; D gene unclear. In germline, CDR1 is SGHAT, CDR2 FQNNGV. Trimming took 1 base from V and 0 from J, leaving 7 bases between them. The CDR3 sequence is 15 residues long.

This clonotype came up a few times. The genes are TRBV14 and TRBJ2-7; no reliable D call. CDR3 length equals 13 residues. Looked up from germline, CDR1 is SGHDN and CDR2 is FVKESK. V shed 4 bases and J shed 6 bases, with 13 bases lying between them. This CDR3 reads CASSPTWSGEQYF. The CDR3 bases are TGTGCCAGCAGCCCGACCTGGAGTGGCGAGCAGTACTTC.

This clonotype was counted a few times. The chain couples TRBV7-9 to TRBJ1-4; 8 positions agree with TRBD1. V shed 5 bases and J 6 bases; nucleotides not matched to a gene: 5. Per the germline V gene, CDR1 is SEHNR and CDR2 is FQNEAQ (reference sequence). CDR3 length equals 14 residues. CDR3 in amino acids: CASSPRGRDEKLFF. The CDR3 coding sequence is TGTGCCAGCAGCCCCAGGGGGCGGGATGAAAAACTGTTTTTT.

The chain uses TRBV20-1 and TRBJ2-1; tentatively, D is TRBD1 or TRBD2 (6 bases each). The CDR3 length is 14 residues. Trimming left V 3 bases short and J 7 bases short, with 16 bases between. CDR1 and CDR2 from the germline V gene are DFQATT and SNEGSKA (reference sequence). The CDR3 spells CSARVGGARNEQFF. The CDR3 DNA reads TGCAGTGCTAGGGTCGGGGGCGCAAGGAATGAGCAGTTCTTC.

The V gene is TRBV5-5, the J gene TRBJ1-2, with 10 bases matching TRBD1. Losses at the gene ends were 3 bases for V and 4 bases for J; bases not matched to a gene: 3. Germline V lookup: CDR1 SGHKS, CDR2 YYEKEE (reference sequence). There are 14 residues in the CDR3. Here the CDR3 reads CASSWTGGAYGYTF. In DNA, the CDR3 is TGTGCCAGCAGCTGGACAGGGGGAGCCTATGGCTACACCTTC.

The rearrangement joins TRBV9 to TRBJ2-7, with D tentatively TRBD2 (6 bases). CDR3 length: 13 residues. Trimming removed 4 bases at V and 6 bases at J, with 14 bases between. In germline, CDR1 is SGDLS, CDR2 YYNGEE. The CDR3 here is CASSPSGVGEQYF. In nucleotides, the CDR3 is TGTGCCAGCAGCCCCTCGGGGGTTGGCGAGCAGTACTTC.

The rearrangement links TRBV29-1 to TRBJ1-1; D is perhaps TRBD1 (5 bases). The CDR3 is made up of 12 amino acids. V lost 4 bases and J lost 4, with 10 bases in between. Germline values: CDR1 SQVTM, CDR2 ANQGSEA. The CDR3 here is CSVAEGITEAFF. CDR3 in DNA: TGCAGCGTTGCCGAGGGGATCACTGAAGCTTTCTTT. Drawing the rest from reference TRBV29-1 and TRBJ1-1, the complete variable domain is SAVISQKPSRDICQRGTSLTIQCQVDSQVTMMFWYRQQPGQSLTLIATANQGSEATYESGFVIDKFPISRPNLTFSTLTVSNMSPEDSSIYLCSVAEGITEAFFGQGTRLTVV.

The CDR3 DNA reads as TGTGCCAGCGGACTAGCGGGAGGATCCTACGAGCAGTACTTC. Amino acids: CASGLAGGSYEQYF. The V gene is TRBV3-1, the J gene TRBJ2-7, with TRBD2 matching 14 bases. Unmatched junction bases numbered 1, after V lost 8 bases and J lost 1 base. CDR1 is LGHDT, CDR2 YNNKEL, per germline (reference sequence). This CDR3 spans 14 amino acids.

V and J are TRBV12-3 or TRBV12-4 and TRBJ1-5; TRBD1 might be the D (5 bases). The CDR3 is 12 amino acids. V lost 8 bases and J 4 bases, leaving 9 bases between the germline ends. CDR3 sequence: CASCRDNQPQHF. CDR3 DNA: TGTGCCAGCTGCAGGGATAATCAGCCCCAGCATTTT.